The source of this T cell receptor beta chain is a study of T cell responses to AZD1222 COVID-19 vaccine. Using immunoSEQ multiplex PCR, the repertoire was profiled, and TCRdb retains in-frame clones only, with some absent. This table holds about 50,000 clones, 88% found once. This clone was seen a handful of times. The antigen is undetermined. Trimming cost V 4 bases and J 5 bases; bases outside gene matches: 6. CDR3 length: 13 amino acids. Germline loops: CDR1 SQVTM, CDR2 ANQGSEA. Notes on the study in general: Within unmutated variant regions lay the reported targets of nearly half of spike-specific TCRs. Repertoire samples came only from after the peak T cell response. An increase in Spike-specific TCR breadth and depth was observed after two AZD1222 doses. Donors skewed white British and female; clonal diversity was possibly underestimated.

Source: peripheral blood, taken on day 0 of AZD1222 vaccination. The chain is built from TRBV29-1 and TRBJ1-2; 8 bases are a match to TRBD1. The receptor comes from an adult in good health. The CDR3 DNA reads as TGCAGCGTTGCCGAGGACAGGGAGTATGGCTACACCTTC. Encoded protein: CSVAEDREYGYTF. Based on the CDR3 plus reference TRBV29-1 and TRBJ1-2, the full variable domain is SAVISQKPSRDICQRGTSLTIQCQVDSQVTMMFWYRQQPGQSLTLIATANQGSEATYESGFVIDKFPISRPNLTFSTLTVSNMSPEDSSIYLCSVAEDREYGYTFGSGTRLTVV.